These 13 T cell receptor beta chains were sequenced from one sample in a study of T cells in Graves' hyperthyroidism and ophthalmopathy. RNA transcripts yielded amplified TCR beta CDR3 regions. The TCR CDR3 first-round RT-PCR relied on the HTBI primer set. TCRdb ran MiXCR on the multiplex PCR reads and lists one entry per CDR3 protein. The data hold hundreds of thousands of distinct CDR3 sequences, with 15% to 20% observed a single time. The sample consisted of blood. All receptors derive from a woman aged 18 to 35 with Graves' hyperthyroidism.

There are many counts of this clonotype. The chain uses TRBV11-2 and TRBJ2-3, with 7 bases lining up with TRBD2. The CDR3 runs 14 residues. Trimming took 1 base from V and 6 from J; bases not matched to a gene: 4. Per germline, CDR1 SGHAT and CDR2 FQNNGV. In DNA, the CDR3 is TGTGCCAGCAGCTTAGGAACAGCGGGGGATACGCAGTATTTT. It is translated as CASSLGTAGDTQYF.

This clonotype was seen a handful of times. This chain links TRBV11-2 with TRBJ2-2, with a possible D match to TRBD1 (5 bases). Per germline, CDR1 SGHAT and CDR2 FQNNGV. V lost 5 bases to trimming and J lost 7 bases, with 14 bases between them. CDR3 size: 14 residues. CDR3 nucleotides: TGTGCCAGCAGCCCCCGCGCAGGGAACGGGGAGCTGTTTTTT. Amino acids: CASSPRAGNGELFF.

This clonotype was seen a few times. This chain links TRBV5-1 with TRBJ2-3; D is unclear. The CDR3 is 15 residues long. CDR1 is SGHRS and CDR2 is YFSETQ in the germline V gene. V lost 0 bases and J 0 bases, leaving 8 bases between the germline ends. The CDR3 bases are TGCGCCAGCAGCTTGGTGGCGGTTAGCACAGATACGCAGTATTTT. It encodes CASSLVAVSTDTQYF.

This clonotype showed up many times. V is TRBV25-1 and J is TRBJ2-7; possibly TRBD1 for D (6 bases). Germline CDR1 is MGHDK and CDR2 is SYGVNS. This CDR3 has 15 residues. V gave up 6 bases and J gave up 0 bases, with 15 bases separating them. In nucleotides, the CDR3 is TGTGCCAGCAGCCTAGGACAGCATTTCTCCTACGAGCAGTACTTC. The encoded protein is CASSLGQHFSYEQYF.

This clonotype was recorded at least ten times. The gene calls are TRBV7-8 and TRBJ1-1; possibly TRBD1 for D (6 bases). Germline CDR1 is SGHVS and CDR2 is FQNEAQ. CDR3 length: 16 residues. The V and J ends lost 0 bases and 8 bases respectively, with 19 bases between them. The CDR3 coding sequence is TGTGCCAGCAGCTTAGCGTACAGGGCCAAACGTAGGGAAGCTTTCTTT. Translating it yields CASSLAYRAKRREAFF.

This clonotype was recorded many times. J is TRBJ1-6 and V is TRBV28, with TRBD1 as a possible D gene (5 bases). This CDR3 has 16 residues. In germline, CDR1 is MDHEN, CDR2 SYDVKM. V dropped 9 bases and J dropped 6 bases, with 21 bases sitting between them. The DNA of the CDR3 is TGTGCCAGTTACCACGACGGGGGGTTGGCTAATTCACCCCTCCACTTT. Translated: CASYHDGGLANSPLHF.

This clonotype showed up many times. V gene TRBV6-5 combines with J gene TRBJ1-6; maybe TRBD1 (5 bases). This CDR3 region has 13 residues. V was trimmed by 7 bases and J by 7 bases, leaving 11 bases between them. Germline CDR1 and CDR2: MNHEY and SVGAGI. CDR3 amino acids: CASTQGMNSPLHF. CDR3 nucleotide sequence: TGTGCCAGCACCCAGGGTATGAATTCACCCCTCCACTTT.

In its sample, this clonotype was seen many times. The rearrangement joins TRBV11-1 to TRBJ1-1; 8 nucleotides align to TRBD1. In germline, CDR1 is SGHAT, CDR2 FQDESV (reference sequence). The CDR3 is 18 residues long. V lost 3 bases, J lost 4 bases, and 16 bases stayed unmatched. The CDR3 DNA reads as TGTGCCAGCAGCTTCCCCTCCGCAGGGGGCGCTGGTATCACTGAAGCTTTCTTT. Protein sequence: CASSFPSAGGAGITEAFF.

There are many counts of this clonotype. This chain connects TRBV29-1 to TRBJ1-1; TRBD1 is a possible D gene (6 bases). CDR1 and CDR2 (germline): SQVTM, ANQGSEA. The CDR3 length is 13 residues. The V gene lost 5 bases and the J gene lost 7 bases, with 17 bases spanning the gap. CDR3 DNA sequence: TGCAGCGTTCGACCCGGGACATGGGGTGAAGCTTTCTTT. As protein: CSVRPGTWGEAFF.

This clonotype was seen repeatedly, ten times or more. This chain connects TRBV6-1 to TRBJ2-2; D gene uncertain. Trimming removed 1 base from V and 3 bases from J, with 9 bases in between. In germline, CDR1 is MNHNS, CDR2 SASEGT. This CDR3 has 15 amino acids. CDR3: CASSEEQRYTGELFF. The CDR3 DNA reads as TGTGCCAGCAGTGAAGAACAGAGATACACCGGGGAGCTGTTTTTT.

This clonotype has at least ten counts. The rearrangement joins TRBV28 to TRBJ1-2; no definite D call. This CDR3 region has 13 residues. Germline V gene lookup returns CDR1 MDHEN and CDR2 SYDVKM. V lost 3 bases and J 2 bases, leaving 7 bases between the germline ends. The DNA for the CDR3 is TGTGCCAGCAGTTTCGGGCAGAACTATGGCTACACCTTC. Translation: CASSFGQNYGYTF.

This clonotype has a handful of counts. CDR3: CASSLRAGAGETQYF. The CDR3 region has the DNA TGCGCCAGCAGCTTGAGAGCGGGGGCCGGAGAGACCCAGTACTTC. The chain has TRBV5-1 and TRBJ2-5; 8 bases are shared with TRBD2. The CDR3 runs 15 residues. V lost 1 base, J lost 4 bases, and 6 bases stayed unmatched. CDR1 SGHRS and CDR2 YFSETQ come from the germline V gene. Combining the CDR3 with reference TRBV5-1 and TRBJ2-5 gives the whole variable domain KAGVTQTPRYLIKTRGQQVTLSCSPISGHRSVSWYQQTPGQGLQFLFEYFSETQRNKGNFPGRFSGRQFSNSRSEMNVSTLELGDSALYLCASSLRAGAGETQYFGPGTRLLVL.

This clonotype occurred many times. The chain employs TRBV6-1 and TRBJ2-7; 10 nucleotides align to TRBD1. Germline-derived CDR1 and CDR2 are MNHNS and SASEGT. Losses at the gene ends were 6 bases for V and 5 bases for J; bases not matched to a gene: 10. This CDR3 has 15 amino acids. The CDR3 region has the DNA TGTGCCAGCAGCCTTCCGGGACAGGGGTCAGACGAGCAGTACTTC. Residues: CASSLPGQGSDEQYF.